This TCR beta chain derives from a study of T cell clusters in autoimmune cytopenias. TRB rearrangements were amplified by touch-down multiplex PCR with mixed TRB-A/B primers. From its re-call of the multiplex PCR reads, TCRdb lists each CDR3 protein once, without DNA. The sample's table shows roughly 6,900 distinct CDR3 sequences. Some 34,000 genome equivalents of blood DNA were amplified for TRB. General observations from the study: The T cell clusters came from computational analysis alone and lack functional validation. Clustering suggested that physiological T cell clusters were missing in primary autoimmune cytopenia patients. Active autoimmune hepatitis patients had about 3.3-fold fewer exclusive TRB clusters than healthy donors.

The CDR3 is 13 residues long. The V gene's germline CDR1 is SGHAT and CDR2 FQNNGV. Notes on this clonotype: Its antigen is as yet unknown.

This sample was shared with a second study, whose subject was T cell repertoires in aging, cancer and after chemotherapy. That report notes: In each cancer cohort, median generation probability increased across chemotherapy, suggesting thymic output rebounded.

Sequenced: peripheral blood. The chain couples TRBV11-2 to TRBJ2-1; checking the TCRdb D call of TRBD1 is not possible without DNA. The source is a human donor in good health. The CDR3 sequence is CASSLETGLEQFF.